These 7 T cell receptor beta chains originate from one sample sequenced in a study of T cell responses to AZD1222 COVID-19 vaccine. Method: immunoSEQ multiplex PCR; TCRdb's copy keeps in-frame clones and lacks some. The sample holds 90,000 to 150,000 clones, 85% to 90% seen once. This specimen was peripheral blood, taken 28 days after the second AZD1222 dose. These receptors came from an adult who received the AZD1222 COVID-19 vaccine.

This clone has more than one count but fewer than ten. J is TRBJ2-1 and V is TRBV7-2; TRBD2 matches at 11 bases. The CDR3 is 16 amino acids. Trimming at V came to 5 bases and at J to 0 bases, leaving 3 bases not matched to a gene. In germline, CDR1 is SGHTA, CDR2 FQGNSA. The CDR3 DNA sequence: TGTGCCAGCAGCGAACTAGCGGGGGCCTCCTACAATGAGCAGTTCTTC. It yields the protein CASSELAGASYNEQFF.

J is TRBJ1-5 and V is TRBV4-3, with 7 nucleotides matching TRBD1. In germline, CDR1 is LGHNA, CDR2 YSLEER. The CDR3 loop spans 16 amino acids. The V segment lost 0 bases and the J segment 4 bases; nucleotides outside the gene matches: 6. The CDR3 coding sequence is TGCGCCAGCAGCCAAGAGGCGTCAGGGGGAAATCAGCCCCAGCATTTT. This codes for CASSQEASGGNQPQHF.

The genes are TRBV5-4 and TRBJ2-3; D unresolved. The CDR3 totals 16 residues. V was shortened by 1 base and J by 1 base, with 13 bases between the two germline ends. Germline CDR1 reads SGHNT; CDR2 reads YYREEE (reference sequence). This chain's CDR3 is CASSLYTRIRTDTQYF. CDR3 DNA: TGTGCCAGCAGCTTGTACACGCGGATACGCACAGATACGCAGTATTTT.

As to this clone: Different DNA sequences within this sample yield the same CDR3. This rearrangement joins TRBV6-4 to TRBJ2-1, with TRBD2 identical over 13 bases. The CDR3 has 15 residues. V shed 3 bases, J shed 5 bases, and the junction held 1 base outside the gene matches. CDR1 MRHNA and CDR2 SNTAGT come from the germline V gene. In DNA form, the CDR3 reads TGTGCCAGCAGTGAAGGACTAGCGGGAGACAATGAGCAGTTCTTC. It yields the protein CASSEGLAGDNEQFF.

The chain couples TRBV7-9 to TRBJ1-1; no reliable D call. This CDR3 is built from 14 residues. The germline V gene has CDR1 SEHNR and CDR2 FQNEAQ (reference sequence). Trimming removed 2 bases at V and 9 bases at J, with 16 bases between. CDR3 sequence reads: CASSLLSGLFQAFF. DNA for the CDR3: TGTGCCAGCAGCTTATTATCCGGGTTATTTCAAGCTTTCTTT.

J is TRBJ1-1 and V is TRBV10-3; possible D gene TRBD1, 5 bases. CDR1 ENHRY and CDR2 SYGVKD come from the germline V gene. Trimming left V 6 bases short and J 2 bases short, with 16 bases between. CDR3 length equals 15 residues. CDR3 sequence reads: CAISFGGPKNTEAFF. CDR3 coding DNA: TGTGCCATCAGCTTTGGGGGACCTAAAAACACTGAAGCTTTCTTT.

The rearrangement links TRBV9 to TRBJ2-5; perhaps TRBD1 as D (5 bases). CDR3 length equals 15 residues. V gave up 3 bases and J gave up 5 bases, with 17 bases separating them. CDR1 is SGDLS and CDR2 is YYNGEE in the germline V gene. The CDR3 region has the DNA TGTGCCAGCAGCGGAGATGGGGCCCCCCGGGAGACCCAGTACTTC. Encoded protein: CASSGDGAPRETQYF.